A single sample gave rise to the 27 T cell receptor beta chains below, sequenced in a study of T cells after yellow fever vaccination. TCRdb re-derived calls from the 5' RACE reads in MiXCR, one entry per CDR3 protein. The data contain about 260,000 distinct CDR3 sequences, around 5.2% of them seen just once; the ten biggest clones take up around 3.3%. The material sequenced was CD4+ T cells sorted from PBMCs, taken on the day of the yellow fever booster vaccination. The source of these receptors is a man younger than 35 who received the YFV17D yellow fever vaccine.

J is TRBJ1-2 and V is TRBV15; TRBD1 is a possible D gene (5 bases). Germline values: CDR1 LNHNV, CDR2 YYDKDF (reference sequence). The CDR3 spans 14 residues. The ends were cut back, 8 bases at V and 5 bases at J, with 18 bases in the middle. This CDR3 is CATGPRVKKYGYTF. CDR3 DNA: TGTGCCACCGGACCCAGGGTAAAGAAATATGGCTACACCTTC. The whole variable domain, remainder taken from reference TRBV15 and TRBJ1-2, is DAMVIQNPRYQVTQFGKPVTLSCSQTLNHNVMYWYQQKSSQAPKLLFHYYDKDFNNEADTPDNFQSRRPNTSFCFLDIRSPGLGDTAMYLCATGPRVKKYGYTFGSGTRLTVV.

The genes are TRBV10-3 and TRBJ1-6, with a weak D call TRBD1 (5 bases). The CDR3 is 14 residues long. From germline, CDR1 is ENHRY and CDR2 SYGVKD. V gave up 3 bases and J gave up 6 bases, with 9 bases separating them. The DNA of the CDR3 is TGTGCCATCAGTGACAGGGAAAGTAATTCACCCCTCCACTTT. Amino acid sequence: CAISDRESNSPLHF.

This clonotype was detected only a few times. This CDR3 reads CAWSVADSLRGTQYF. The CDR3, as DNA: TGTGCCTGGAGTGTTGCGGACTCCTTAAGGGGGACCCAGTACTTC. The rearrangement links TRBV30 to TRBJ2-5, with D possibly being TRBD1 or TRBD2 (5 bases each). CDR1 is GTSNPN, CDR2 SVGIG, per germline (reference sequence). The CDR3 has 15 amino acids. Trimming removed 0 bases from V and 7 bases from J, with 18 bases in between.

This clonotype has more than one count but fewer than ten. This rearrangement joins TRBV5-1 to TRBJ1-1, with D perhaps TRBD1 (6 bases). This CDR3 contains 15 residues. Germline CDR1 is SGHRS and CDR2 is YFSETQ. Deletions cut 4 bases from V and 4 bases from J, with 17 bases between. This CDR3 reads CASSDPRGTGTEAFF. CDR3 DNA: TGCGCCAGCAGCGACCCCAGGGGAACGGGCACTGAAGCTTTCTTT.

This clonotype was counted at least ten times. The chain combines TRBV7-6 with TRBJ2-2, with D perhaps being TRBD1 or TRBD2 (5 bases each). Germline values: CDR1 SGHVS, CDR2 FNYEAQ. The CDR3 consists of 18 residues. Deletions cut 4 bases from V and 5 bases from J, with 23 bases between. The DNA for the CDR3 is TGTGCCAGCAGCTCAGGGCCCGGGTTAGCGCCAAGGACCGGGGAGCTGTTTTTT. It specifies CASSSGPGLAPRTGELFF.

This clonotype has a handful of counts. The V gene is TRBV4-3, the J gene TRBJ1-6, with unresolved D. Germline V gene data show CDR1 as LGHNA and CDR2 as YSLEER. The CDR3 consists of 17 residues. Trimming took 4 bases from V and 3 from J, leaving 16 bases between them. This chain's CDR3 is CASSRSGRPLYNSPLHF. CDR3 in DNA: TGCGCCAGCAGCCGGTCAGGACGGCCCCTCTATAATTCACCCCTCCACTTT.

The V gene is TRBV4-1, the J gene TRBJ2-1, with D maybe TRBD2 (6 bases). The CDR3 runs 19 residues. From germline, CDR1 is MGHRA and CDR2 YSYEKL. V was cut by 0 bases and J by 8 bases, with 26 bases left in between. CDR3 sequence (DNA): TGCGCCAGCAGCCAAGAACCCGGATGGAGGAGGGCCGAAAAATATGAGCAGTTCTTC. This gives the protein CASSQEPGWRRAEKYEQFF.

The V gene is TRBV4-3, the J gene TRBJ2-5, with D unresolved. V was shortened by 0 bases and J by 7 bases, with 15 bases between the two germline ends. Germline values: CDR1 LGHNA, CDR2 YSLEER. CDR3 length: 15 residues. The CDR3 spells CASSQEAADGGTQYF. CDR3 coding DNA: TGCGCCAGCAGCCAAGAAGCCGCAGACGGCGGGACCCAGTACTTC.

This clonotype was detected only a few times. The V and J genes are TRBV19 and TRBJ1-5; D call uncertain. The CDR3 has 14 residues. Germline CDR1 reads LNHDA; CDR2 reads SQIVND (reference sequence). Trimming took 10 bases from V and 3 from J, leaving 16 bases between them. The CDR3 is CATEIGSFNQPQHF. Written as DNA, the CDR3 is TGTGCCACAGAGATTGGGTCCTTCAATCAGCCCCAGCATTTT.

This clonotype was counted only a few times. The chain is built from TRBV4-2 and TRBJ2-2; D may match TRBD1 or TRBD2 (5 bases each). There are 16 residues in the CDR3. Trimming stripped 0 bases from V and 7 bases from J, with 15 bases between. CDR1 and CDR2 from the germline V gene are LGHNA and YNFKEQ. The CDR3 sequence: CASSQDPGTRSGELFF. The CDR3 DNA sequence: TGTGCCAGCAGCCAAGATCCCGGGACCCGGAGCGGGGAGCTGTTTTTT.

The chain is built from TRBV5-5 and TRBJ2-5; D perhaps matches TRBD1 (5 bases). CDR1 is SGHKS, CDR2 YYEKEE, per germline (reference sequence). This CDR3 is built from 17 residues. Trimming removed 0 bases from V and 5 bases from J, with 20 bases in between. CDR3 loop: CASSLDLTGPTRETQYF. The CDR3, as DNA: TGTGCCAGCAGCTTGGATCTTACAGGACCTACGCGTGAGACCCAGTACTTC.

This clonotype was counted between two and nine times. This chain joins TRBV21-1 and TRBJ2-7; whether TRBD1, the table's D call, matches the DNA was not checked. TRBV21-1 is a pseudogene. The CDR3 is made up of 13 amino acids. The CDR3 nucleotides read TGTGCCAGCTGCATCCGGGAGACCTACGAGCAGTACGTC. Protein sequence: CASCIRETYEQYV.

The chain couples TRBV3-1 to TRBJ2-7; 10 bases agree with TRBD1. The V and J ends lost 4 bases and 0 bases, in that order; junction bases with no gene match: 3. Germline V CDR1 and CDR2: LGHDT, YNNKEL (reference sequence). CDR3 length: 15 amino acids. The CDR3 coding sequence is TGTGCCAGCAGCCCCTGGACAGGGGGCTCCTACGAGCAGTACTTC. It encodes CASSPWTGGSYEQYF.

This clonotype showed up many times. The chain links TRBV28 to TRBJ2-7; D is uncertain. The CDR3 runs 13 residues. Germline loops: CDR1 MDHEN, CDR2 SYDVKM. With 10 bases removed from V and 0 bases from J, the gap between germline ends came to 13 bases. The CDR3 DNA is TGTGCCACCCAGAAGGGCAGCTCCTACGAGCAGTACGTC. Translated, it gives CATQKGSSYEQYV.

This clonotype was recorded a few times. This chain uses TRBV20-1 with TRBJ2-7; TRBD2 matches 10 bases. V shed 1 base and J 9 bases; nucleotides not matched to a gene: 12. CDR1 is DFQATT, CDR2 SNEGSKA, per germline (reference sequence). The CDR3 runs 15 residues. The CDR3 loop is CSARVIAGGFGLQYF. The CDR3 DNA follows: TGCAGTGCTAGAGTGATAGCGGGGGGCTTCGGCTTGCAGTACTTC.

This chain uses TRBV5-1 with TRBJ2-7; 10 bases are shared with TRBD1. With V trimmed by 5 bases and J by 6 bases, 11 bases remained unmatched. Germline V gene lookup returns CDR1 SGHRS and CDR2 YFSETQ. The CDR3 is 15 amino acids. The CDR3 region is CASRDMTGGVGEQYF. CDR3 in DNA: TGCGCCAGCAGGGATATGACAGGGGGCGTCGGCGAGCAGTACTTC. The full variable domain, in which reference TRBV5-1 and TRBJ2-7 provide the parts outside the CDR3, is KAGVTQTPRYLIKTRGQQVTLSCSPISGHRSVSWYQQTPGQGLQFLFEYFSETQRNKGNFPGRFSGRQFSNSRSEMNVSTLELGDSALYLCASRDMTGGVGEQYFGPGTRLTVT.

This clonotype was observed at least ten times. The rearrangement joins TRBV12-3 or TRBV12-4 to TRBJ1-1, with D possibly being TRBD1 (6 bases). V was pared by 6 bases and J by 10 bases, with 12 bases between. This CDR3 is 11 amino acids long. The CDR3 region is CASRNRARAFF. The CDR3 DNA reads TGTGCCAGCAGGAACAGGGCCCGAGCTTTCTTT.

A remark on this clonotype: Since the CDR3 does not end with the conserved phenylalanine or tryptophan, this likely comes from a read error. The V call is TRBV30, the J call TRBJ1-5; 10 bases fit TRBD1. Germline V gene sequence: CDR1 GTSNPN, CDR2 SVGIG (reference sequence). V was clipped by 0 bases and J by 7 bases; unmatched bases: 0. This CDR3 region has 13 residues. This CDR3 is CAWSVDRGQPQHI. CDR3 bases: TGTGCCTGGAGTGTGGACAGGGGGCAGCCCCAGCATATT.

In this sample, this clonotype turned up many times. The V call is TRBV5-1, the J call TRBJ2-3; D is unresolved. V dropped 0 bases and J dropped 0 bases, with 11 bases sitting between them. This CDR3 is 16 amino acids long. The germline gives CDR1 SGHRS, CDR2 YFSETQ. CDR3: CASSLGTYSSTDTQYF. CDR3 coding DNA: TGCGCCAGCAGCTTGGGCACATATAGTAGCACAGATACGCAGTATTTT.

The rearrangement uses TRBV6-6 and TRBJ2-3, with D perhaps matching TRBD2 (6 bases). Germline loops: CDR1 MNHNY, CDR2 SVGAGI (reference sequence). V shed 2 bases and J shed 6 bases, with 9 bases lying between them. The CDR3 loop spans 13 amino acids. CDR3 bases: TGTGCCAGCAGTTACGATGCGGGGGATACGCAGTATTTT. Its protein is CASSYDAGDTQYF.

This clonotype came up a few times. This chain uses TRBV7-8 with TRBJ1-2, with 7 bases aligning to TRBD1. V lost 5 bases to trimming and J lost 5 bases; unmatched junction nucleotides: 8. CDR3 length: 14 amino acids. Germline assignment: CDR1 SGHVS and CDR2 FQNEAQ. The CDR3 DNA follows: TGTGCCAGCAGCGGTCGACAGGGAGGGTATGGCTACACCTTC. This codes for CASSGRQGGYGYTF. Supplemented by reference TRBV7-8 and TRBJ1-2, the full variable domain reads GAGVSQSPRYKVAKRGQDVALRCDPISGHVSLFWYQQALGQGPEFLTYFQNEAQLDKSGLPSDRFFAERPEGSVSTLKIQRTQQEDSAVYLCASSGRQGGYGYTFGSGTRLTVV.

CDR3 sequence reads: CASSSGDGPYEQYF. The CDR3 region has the DNA TGCGCCAGCAGCTCCGGGGACGGACCCTACGAGCAGTACTTC. This chain uses TRBV5-1 with TRBJ2-7; TRBD1 or TRBD2 may be the D gene (5 bases each). CDR1 and CDR2 (germline): SGHRS, YFSETQ. Trimming removed 3 bases from V and 2 bases from J, with 12 bases in between. CDR3 length: 14 amino acids. Combining the CDR3 with reference TRBV5-1 and TRBJ2-7 gives the whole variable domain KAGVTQTPRYLIKTRGQQVTLSCSPISGHRSVSWYQQTPGQGLQFLFEYFSETQRNKGNFPGRFSGRQFSNSRSEMNVSTLELGDSALYLCASSSGDGPYEQYFGPGTRLTVT.

DNA of the CDR3: TGCAGCGCCGGACAGGGGAGAGGAAACACCATATATTTT. Translation: CSAGQGRGNTIYF. The chain employs TRBV29-1 and TRBJ1-3; 9 bases match TRBD1. The CDR3 has 13 residues. Losses at the gene ends were 7 bases for V and 4 bases for J; bases not matched to a gene: 5. From germline, CDR1 is SQVTM and CDR2 ANQGSEA.

This clonotype was seen at least ten times. The chain couples TRBV11-2 to TRBJ2-7, with D possibly TRBD2 on 5 matching bases. Trimming took off 5 bases at V and 6 bases at J, with 14 bases between the two ends. From germline, CDR1 is SGHAT and CDR2 FQNNGV. The CDR3 totals 13 residues. CDR3 sequence: CASSIGQDSEQYF. The DNA for the CDR3 is TGTGCCAGCAGCATAGGCCAGGACTCCGAGCAGTACTTC.

This clonotype was counted many times. An end of the junction does not agree with germline; a read error may underlie this. CDR3 in amino acids: CASSYRGGRDNF. DNA for the CDR3: TGTGCCAGCAGCTACAGGGGTGGTAGGGATAACTTC. This chain joins TRBV12-3 or TRBV12-4 and TRBJ2-1; 7 nucleotides agree with TRBD1. CDR3 length: 12 residues.

This clonotype came up a few times. The CDR3 region has the DNA TGTGCCAGCAGCTTGGTTGTAGCGGGGAACAATGAGCAGTTCTTC. This encodes CASSLVVAGNNEQFF. This chain uses TRBV5-4 with TRBJ2-1; 8 nucleotides line up with TRBD2. In germline, CDR1 is SGHNT, CDR2 YYREEE (reference sequence). The CDR3 extends over 15 amino acids. Trimming at V came to 0 bases and at J to 5 bases, leaving 4 bases not matched to a gene.

This clonotype was picked up many times. The V call is TRBV6-5, the J call TRBJ1-2, with 7 positions matching TRBD1. The junction had 12 bases not matched to a gene; V was cut back by 0 bases and J by 5 bases. The CDR3 contains 17 residues. CDR1 is MNHEY, CDR2 SVGAGI, per germline. The CDR3: CASSYSIGSQGSYGYTF. DNA of the CDR3: TGTGCCAGCAGTTACTCGATTGGGTCACAGGGGAGTTATGGCTACACCTTC.